This T cell receptor beta chain comes out of a study of T cells after yellow fever vaccination. V was trimmed by 7 bases and J by 5 bases, leaving 15 bases between them. The CDR3 contains 14 residues. Template switching with 5'RACE generated the TCR cDNA and added a universal primer site and UMIs. TCRdb independently ran MiXCR on the 5' RACE reads; one entry per CDR3 protein. The profile covers over 300,000 distinct CDR3 sequences, with about 3.5% appearing a single time and 23% taken by the ten largest. Findings and caveats of the study: Clones that expanded after primary vaccination mostly reappeared after the booster (over 95% CD4, 88% CD8). The study found a weaker secondary response that peaked faster, day 5 versus 15.

At least ten counts were recorded for this clonotype. Its matching antigen is unknown. The gene calls are TRBV12-3 or TRBV12-4 and TRBJ2-1; D gene ambiguous. The receptor was derived from a man between 18 and 29 years old who received the YFV17D yellow fever vaccine. The sequencing used PBMCs, collected on the day of the yellow fever booster vaccination. CDR3 region: CASIPFLGNNEQFF. The CDR3 DNA is TGTGCCAGCATCCCCTTCCTTGGCAACAATGAGCAGTTCTTC.